This T cell receptor beta chain appears in the sequencing data of a study of OX40 agonist ivuxolimab in advanced cancers. Generated by immunoSEQ multiplex PCR, the TCRdb table keeps only in-frame clones and is missing some. The sample has roughly 12,000 clones, 65% to 80% seen once; the top ten hold 25% to 35%. The starting material was CD4+ or CD8+ T cells sorted from blood, obtained in a trial of the OX40 agonist ivuxolimab. The TCR originated in an adult with an advanced solid tumor such as melanoma, head and neck, liver or kidney cancer.

This CDR3 is CASSYGGRDEQPQHF. The CDR3 bases are TGTGCCAGCAGTTACGGAGGGCGGGACGAACAGCCCCAGCATTTT. V usage is TRBV6-5 and J usage is TRBJ1-5; perhaps TRBD1 as D (5 bases). The CDR3 has 15 residues. V was trimmed by 2 bases and J by 7 bases, leaving 15 bases between them. Germline assignment: CDR1 MNHEY and CDR2 SVGAGI.